The T cell receptor (beta chain) under discussion was sequenced for a study of cytomegalovirus exposure and HLA in healthy donors. 60 Vbeta and 13 Jbeta primers were used in PCR. The protocol was immunoSEQ multiplex PCR, while the TCRdb copy is restricted to in-frame clones and leaves out a portion. The profile shows 150,000 to 170,000 clones, around 70% of them singletons. The CDR3 runs to 12 residues. V lost 8 bases to trimming and J lost 0 bases; unmatched junction nucleotides: 1. Germline V gene data show CDR1 as SNHLY and CDR2 as FYNNEI. The TCR sequence derives from a man aged 30 to 39 in good health and CMV-seronegative. The sample consisted of PBMCs. The J gene is TRBJ2-7, the V gene TRBV2; 7 nucleotides line up with TRBD1. Here the CDR3 reads CASRQGSYEQYF. The CDR3 DNA sequence: TGTGCCAGCCGACAGGGCTCCTACGAGCAGTACTTC.